This entry features one T cell receptor (beta chain) sequence. Its antigen target is currently unknown. No quality values exist for individual bases; no much larger clone is one base distant. Receptor amplification or capture employed the immunoSEQ multiplex PCR assay. In the paper's pipeline: A statistical classification framework was developed to diagnose cytomegalovirus status using the catalog of TCR beta chain sequences. The immuneACCESS repertoire file appears here via TCRdb, limited to in-frame rearrangements. These files lack a portion of the clones; in checked studies, under half of the deficit traces to unresolved V genes, and the cause of the others is not known. The V and J calls and clone size are taken from that table; D and trimming were inferred from the DNA. This sample has 300,000 or so clones in its table, and approximately 91% of those were observed once. Over 0.9% of the sample is in the top ten clones.

The donors belonged to the validation cohort of about 120 subjects, which was separate from the roughly 670-subject first cohort. The sample originates from a study of cytomegalovirus exposure and HLA in healthy donors (dated by TCRdb to about 2017). Background for the entire study: A later analysis indicated that the roughly 130 validation repertoires were generated on the platform also employed for the approximately 700 repertoires of the first cohort. The study aimed to test whether cataloging public T cell receptors could reveal signatures of past pathogen exposure. In addition to the first cohort of approximately 650 subjects, a separate validation cohort of 120 different subjects was used. To predict cytomegalovirus infection status, the study brought together high-throughput TCR immunosequencing, statistical association of individual TCRs with disease status, and machine learning.

The CDR3 runs 16 residues from the cysteine to the phenylalanine. Only the CDR3 DNA is retained, 48 bases long and in frame from the first base. CDR1 MGHRA and CDR2 YSYEKL are derived from the germline V gene. V is trimmed back by 4 bases and J by 4 bases, and the junction contains 7 bases that no gene match accounts for. Points the paper makes about the study in general: In vitro tests confirmed that a few of the cytomegalovirus-associated TCR beta chains recognize cytomegalovirus antigens. Subsequent analysis determined that TCRs grouped into clusters in the first cohort also showed a tendency toward co-occurrence across the roughly 110 validation repertoires, and roughly 94% of cluster scores exceeded 0. The authors suggested that the approach could potentially be extended to other disease states and immunological phenotypes. The classifier was reported to diagnose cytomegalovirus status with high specificity and sensitivity in both the original and validation cohorts. The study listed over 150 TCR beta chains as associated with cytomegalovirus. While some public TCRs were present in many individuals, most TCR sequences turned up only very rarely across donors. A later analysis lacked HLA typing for the validation cohort, so it scored co-occurrence in that cohort across all 120 repertoires.

The receptor comes from a man aged 25 to 40 in good health and CMV-seronegative. The rearranged segments are TRBV4-1 and TRBJ2-1; 10 bases in the middle match TRBD1. Source material: PBMCs. The bases read TGCGCCAGCAGCCGCAGACAGGGGGCCCAATACAATGAGCAGTTCTTC. Its protein product is CASSRRQGAQYNEQFF.